The present T cell receptor beta chain was sequenced within a study of blood T cell repertoires in COVID-19. The overall study: Whether acute or convalescent, the COVID-19 samples came from the United States, Italy and Spain. Sources were T cells, B-cell-depleted T cells, or PBMCs; the material itself was cDNA or gDNA.

Per the original data handling: Cell counts per sample came from amplifying reference gene primers. TCRdb's copy holds only in-frame clones and misses some; the assay was immunoSEQ multiplex PCR. V and J calls plus clone size are reproduced from that table; the DNA served to infer D and trimming. The sample shows about 240,000 clones, around 89% of them seen only once. Germline V gene data show CDR1 as SGDLS and CDR2 as YYNGEE. This CDR3 is built from 14 residues. Trimming took 4 bases from V and 7 from J, leaving 14 bases between them. The V call is TRBV9, the J call TRBJ1-4; weak D call: TRBD1 (6 bases). The receptor was derived from a woman aged 25 to 45 who had recovered from COVID-19. The sequenced material came from PBMCs or T cells enriched from blood (not recorded which). CDR3 amino acids: CASSPSQGSEKLFF. As DNA, the CDR3 is TGTGCCAGCAGCCCCTCCCAGGGGTCTGAAAAACTGTTTTTT.